This T cell receptor beta chain is drawn from a study of CXCR3-negative and CXCR3-positive naive CD8 T cells. Comments on this clonotype: Its antigen is as yet unknown.

UMI labels and 5' RACE were used to prepare the TRB cDNA libraries. TCRdb reprocessed the 5' RACE reads and stores each CDR3 protein as one record, lacking DNA. The listing contains some 53,000 distinct CDR3 sequences. CDR1 and CDR2 (germline): LGHNA, YSLEER. This CDR3 has 15 residues. Study findings and constraints: Higher TRB CDR3 hydrophobicity marked CXCR3-positive naive cells relative to CXCR3-negative naive cells.

This clonotype originated in a human donor in good health. Some clones in this sample may be carry-over from other donors' samples. What was sequenced was naive CXCR3+ CD8+ T cells from blood. Subset indicated: CD45RO-CCR7+CD27+CD95- naive CD8+ T cells expressing CXCR3 (TNR3+). The rearrangement links TRBV4-3 to TRBJ1-1; TCRdb outputs TRBD1, but without DNA this stays unchecked. The CDR3 region is CASSQGEGRNTEAFF.